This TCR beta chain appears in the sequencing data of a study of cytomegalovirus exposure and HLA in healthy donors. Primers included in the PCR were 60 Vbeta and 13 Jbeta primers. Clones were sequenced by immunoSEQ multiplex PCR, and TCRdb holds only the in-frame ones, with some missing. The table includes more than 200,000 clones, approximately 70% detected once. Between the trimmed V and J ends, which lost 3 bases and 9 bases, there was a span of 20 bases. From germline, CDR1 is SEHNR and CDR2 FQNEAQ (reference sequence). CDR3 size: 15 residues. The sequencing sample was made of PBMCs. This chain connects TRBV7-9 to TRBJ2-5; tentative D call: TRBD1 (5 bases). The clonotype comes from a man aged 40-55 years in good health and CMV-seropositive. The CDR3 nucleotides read TGTGCCAGCAGCTTCAGGGCCCTGGGGATAAGGGCCCAGTACTTC. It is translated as CASSFRALGIRAQYF.